This TCR beta chain was recovered during a study of CD8+CD57+ T cells in acquired aplastic anemia. For CDR3 and TCR beta VDJ profiling, genomic DNA was the template used. TCRdb reprocessed the reads with MiXCR, giving one entry per CDR3 protein. The repertoire holds fewer than 80,000 distinct CDR3 sequences, under 80% seen once, with about four fifths in the top ten. CDR3 length: 16 amino acids. In germline, CDR1 is PRHDT, CDR2 FYEKMQ (reference sequence). V was cut by 0 bases and J by 6 bases, with 12 bases left in between. Patients sequenced had flow cytometry evidence of CD8+CD57+ cell expansion. The receptor's source is a human donor with aplastic anemia. The sequencing sample was made of sorted CD4+, CD8+, or CD8+CD57+ T cells (not recorded which) from PBMCs. The rearrangement joins TRBV13 to TRBJ1-6; weak D call: TRBD1 (6 bases). CDR3: CASSLGGTKINSPLHF. As DNA, the CDR3 is TGTGCCAGCAGCTTAGGCGGGACAAAGATTAATTCACCCCTCCACTTT.